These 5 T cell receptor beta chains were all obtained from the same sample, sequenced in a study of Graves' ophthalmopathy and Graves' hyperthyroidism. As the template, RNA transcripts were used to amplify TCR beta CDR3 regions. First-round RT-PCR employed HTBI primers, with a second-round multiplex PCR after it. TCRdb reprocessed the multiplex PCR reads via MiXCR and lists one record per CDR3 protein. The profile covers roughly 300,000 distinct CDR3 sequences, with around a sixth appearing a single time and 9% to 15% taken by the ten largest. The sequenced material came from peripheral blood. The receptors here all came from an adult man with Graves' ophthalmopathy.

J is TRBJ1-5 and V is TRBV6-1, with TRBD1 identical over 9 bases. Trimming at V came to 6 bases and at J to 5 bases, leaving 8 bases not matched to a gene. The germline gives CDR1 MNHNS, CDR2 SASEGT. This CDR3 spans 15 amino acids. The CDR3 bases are TGTGCCAGCAGGGGGGACAGGGTCCTCCATCAGCCCCAGCATTTT. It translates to CASRGDRVLHQPQHF.

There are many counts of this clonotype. CDR3 DNA: TGTGCCAGCAGTCCTGACTCGTACGAGACCCAGTACTTC. Its protein product is CASSPDSYETQYF. The V gene is TRBV6-2 or TRBV6-3, the J gene TRBJ2-5, with D unclear. The V end was cut by 5 bases, the J end by 5 bases, with 12 bases between. Germline-derived CDR1 and CDR2 are MNHEY and SVGEGT. This CDR3 region has 13 residues.

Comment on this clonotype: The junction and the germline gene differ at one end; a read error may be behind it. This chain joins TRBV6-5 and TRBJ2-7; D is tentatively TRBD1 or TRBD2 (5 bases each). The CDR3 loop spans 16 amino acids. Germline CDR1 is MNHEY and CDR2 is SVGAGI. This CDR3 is CASSYEPGEGSYEKYF. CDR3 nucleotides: TGTGCCAGCAGTTATGAGCCAGGAGAGGGGAGCTACGAGAAGTACTTC.

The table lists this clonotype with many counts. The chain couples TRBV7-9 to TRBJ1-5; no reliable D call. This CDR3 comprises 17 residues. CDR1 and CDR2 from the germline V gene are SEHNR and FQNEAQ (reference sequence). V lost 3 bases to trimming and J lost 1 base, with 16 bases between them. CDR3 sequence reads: CASSFPPWPPSNQPQHF. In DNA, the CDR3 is TGTGCCAGCAGCTTCCCTCCGTGGCCGCCCAGCAATCAGCCCCAGCATTTT.

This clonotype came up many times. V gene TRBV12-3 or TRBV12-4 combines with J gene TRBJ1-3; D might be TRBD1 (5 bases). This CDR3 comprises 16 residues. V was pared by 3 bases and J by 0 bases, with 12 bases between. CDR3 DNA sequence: TGTGCCAGCAGTTTGGTTGGGGCAGCCTCTGGAAACACCATATATTTT. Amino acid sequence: CASSLVGAASGNTIYF.